The rows below give T cell receptor beta chains drawn from one sample of a study of T-cell reconstitution after alpha-beta-depleted transplantation in children. Each CDR3 protein gets one entry after TCRdb re-called the PCR reads with MiXCR. The table has 190,000 or so distinct CDR3 sequences, about 6.8% seen once. Here the sequenced sample was PBMCs from the stem cell graft donor, taken from the stem cell graft. Receptors originate from a human donor who donated a stem cell graft to a child with Wiskott-Aldrich syndrome. The CDR3 runs from the conserved cysteine through the conserved F or W. The D gene is left open where the match is weak. A clone size is listed for some rows: how often the clone was seen (once, few, many), or a class if it is expanded.

D gene	V gene	clone size	J gene	CDR3 DNA	CDR3 protein
TRBD2	TRBV12-3/TRBV12-4	many	TRBJ2-5	TGTGCCAGCAGTTTAGTCCCCCTAGCGGGGGTGGAGACCCAGTACTTC	CASSLVPLAGVETQYF
TRBD1	TRBV9	few	TRBJ2-1	TGTGCCAGCAGCTTTCAGGGGGTCCCCTACAATGAGCAGTTCTTC	CASSFQGVPYNEQFF
TRBD1	TRBV5-1	many	TRBJ2-3	TGCGCCAGCAGCTTGGCGGGACAGGGGCGCACAGATACGCAGTATTTT	CASSLAGQGRTDTQYF
TRBD1	TRBV6-1	.	TRBJ2-2	TGTGCCAGCACCCTCCGCCTCTACCGGGGGCAGGGGGCGAACGGGGAGCTGTTTTTT	CASTLRLYRGQGANGELFF
.	TRBV6-6	many	TRBJ2-1	TGTGCCAGCACCCCGGGCCCCTACAATGAGCAGTTCTTC	CASTPGPYNEQFF
.	TRBV7-8	few	TRBJ1-1	TGTGCCAGCAGCTTTGCGAGGGTCCTGGGGAACACTGAAGCTTTCTTT	CASSFARVLGNTEAFF
TRBD1	TRBV5-1	.	TRBJ1-3	TGCGCCAGCAGCCTGACAGGGGGCACTTCCTCTGGAAACACCATATATTTT	CASSLTGGTSSGNTIYF
.	TRBV5-1	few	TRBJ2-5	TGCGCCAGCAGCTTGGGGGGGCCAGGAGAGACCCAGTACTTC	CASSLGGPGETQYF
.	TRBV20-1	many	TRBJ1-2	TGCAGTGCTAGAGATAGAGGGAATGGCTACACCTTC	CSARDRGNGYTF
.	TRBV20-1	many	TRBJ1-5	TGCAGTGCTAGCTGGGCCAGCAATCAGCCCCAGCATTTT	CSASWASNQPQHF
TRBD1	TRBV29-1	many	TRBJ1-1	TGCAGCGTACGGGACAGGGGGTCGAACACTGAAGCTTTCTTT	CSVRDRGSNTEAFF
.	TRBV6-1	many	TRBJ2-5	TGTGCCAGCAGTACCCAGGATAAAGAGACCCAGTACTTC	CASSTQDKETQYF
.	TRBV18	.	TRBJ2-7	TGTGCCAGCTCACCAGGGGTAGTGTACGAGCAGTACTTC	CASSPGVVYEQYF
.	TRBV20-1	many	TRBJ2-5	TGCAGTGCTAGCGTGTTGGAGACCCAGTACTTC	CSASVLETQYF
.	TRBV5-1	many	TRBJ2-5	TGCGCCAGCAGCTTGGCCGGAGATCAAGAGACCCAGTACTTC	CASSLAGDQETQYF
.	TRBV12-3/TRBV12-4	many	TRBJ1-1	TGTGCCAGCAGTACGGGGGTCAAGACTGAAGCTTTCTTT	CASSTGVKTEAFF
TRBD1	TRBV12-3/TRBV12-4	many	TRBJ1-3	TGTGCCAGCAGTCGGACAGGGGGCACCTCTGGAAACACCATATATTTT	CASSRTGGTSGNTIYF
.	TRBV3-1	.	TRBJ1-1	TGTGCCAGCAGCCAAAAGATGGGGACGAACACTGAAGCTTTCTTT	CASSQKMGTNTEAFF
.	TRBV9	many	TRBJ2-3	TGTGCCAGCGGTATGCTAGATACGCAGTATTTT	CASGMLDTQYF
.	TRBV5-1	many	TRBJ2-3	TGCGCCAGCAGCTTGGGTGAGGGCACAGATACGCAGTATTTT	CASSLGEGTDTQYF
.	TRBV18	many	TRBJ2-1	TGTGCCAGCTCAGAGTTGAGGGACGAGCAGTTCTTC	CASSELRDEQFF
TRBD1	TRBV6-5	many	TRBJ2-1	TGTGCCAGCAGTCAGACAGGGGCGGATGAGCAGTTCTTC	CASSQTGADEQFF
TRBD2	TRBV14	many	TRBJ2-1	TGTGCCAGCAGCCAAGCTAGCGGTCCTCCATACAATGAGCAGTTCTTC	CASSQASGPPYNEQFF
.	TRBV14	many	TRBJ2-1	TGTGCCAGCAGCCAAGTATATCCGCCGAATGAGCAGTTCTTC	CASSQVYPPNEQFF
TRBD1	TRBV20-1	many	TRBJ2-7	TGCAGTGCTGGTGGGGGGCTTTTGGGACAGGGGACCTACGAGCAGTACTTC	CSAGGGLLGQGTYEQYF
TRBD2	TRBV27	many	TRBJ2-1	TGTGCCAGCACCTTTAGCGGGGGGGCCAAGAATGAGCAGTTCTTC	CASTFSGGAKNEQFF
TRBD2	TRBV7-8	.	TRBJ2-1	TGTGCCAGCAGCACGGGACTAGCGGGAGGGCCTGGCTACAATGAGCAGTTCTTC	CASSTGLAGGPGYNEQFF
.	TRBV24-1	many	TRBJ2-5	TGTGCCACCAGTGATTTTAGGAGCAAAGGGCCTTTACAAGAGACCCAGTACTTC	CATSDFRSKGPLQETQYF
TRBD1	TRBV10-3	many	TRBJ1-3	TGTGCCATCAGAGGGACAGCCTCTGGAAACACCATATATTTT	CAIRGTASGNTIYF
.	TRBV5-1	.	TRBJ1-1	TGCGCCAGCAGCCGCGACGTTCTGAACACTGAAGCTTTCTTT	CASSRDVLNTEAFF
.	TRBV20-1	many	TRBJ1-1	TGCAGTGCTAGAGCCCCGGCTACGGGGGAAAGGAGGGGTGAAGCTTTCTTT	CSARAPATGERRGEAFF
TRBD1	TRBV12-3/TRBV12-4	many	TRBJ2-7	TGTGCCAGCAGCCTCGGGACAGCCGAGCAGTACTTC	CASSLGTAEQYF
TRBD1	TRBV7-2	.	TRBJ1-5	TGTGCCAGCAGCACAGGGGTTGGGGGGCGGCAGCCCCAGCATTTT	CASSTGVGGRQPQHF
.	TRBV20-1	many	TRBJ1-1	TGCAGTGCTAGAGGGAACACTGAAGCTTTCTTT	CSARGNTEAFF
.	TRBV29-1	many	TRBJ1-1	TGCAGCGTTGCCAGGAACACTGAAGCTTTCTTT	CSVARNTEAFF
.	TRBV11-2	.	TRBJ2-5	TGTGCCAGCAGCTTAGATTTCATTCAGGCCCACTGGGAGACCCAGTACTTC	CASSLDFIQAHWETQYF
TRBD1	TRBV10-1	many	TRBJ1-5	TGCGCCAGCAGTGGGGGAATACAGGGGGGCCAGCCCCAGCATTTT	CASSGGIQGGQPQHF
.	TRBV12-3/TRBV12-4	many	TRBJ2-7	TGTGCCAGCAGTCGGACTGGACCCTACGAGCAGTACTTC	CASSRTGPYEQYF
TRBD1	TRBV5-1	many	TRBJ2-1	TGCGCCAGCAGCTTGGGACAGGGTTTATACAATGAGCAGTTCTTC	CASSLGQGLYNEQFF
.	TRBV29-1	many	TRBJ2-7	TGCAGCGTTCGCGAGGGCGGCTACGAGCAGTACTTC	CSVREGGYEQYF
TRBD2	TRBV12-3/TRBV12-4	many	TRBJ2-7	TGTGCCAGCAGTTGGGCTAGCGGGGCCTACGAGCAGTACTTC	CASSWASGAYEQYF
.	TRBV7-6	many	TRBJ2-1	TGTGCCAGCAGCTTAGCGCCCAGGAATGAGCAGTTCTTC	CASSLAPRNEQFF